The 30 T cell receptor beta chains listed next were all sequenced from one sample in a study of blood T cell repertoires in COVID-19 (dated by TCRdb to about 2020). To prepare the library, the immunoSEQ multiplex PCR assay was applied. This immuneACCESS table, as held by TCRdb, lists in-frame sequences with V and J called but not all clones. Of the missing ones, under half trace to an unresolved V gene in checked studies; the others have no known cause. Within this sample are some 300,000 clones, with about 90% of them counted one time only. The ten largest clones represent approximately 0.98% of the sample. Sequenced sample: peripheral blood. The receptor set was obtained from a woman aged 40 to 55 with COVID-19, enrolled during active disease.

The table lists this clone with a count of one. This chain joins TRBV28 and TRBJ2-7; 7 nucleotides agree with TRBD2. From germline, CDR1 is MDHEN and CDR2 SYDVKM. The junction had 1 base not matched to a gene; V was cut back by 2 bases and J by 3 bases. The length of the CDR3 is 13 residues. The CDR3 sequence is CASSLPGGYEQYF. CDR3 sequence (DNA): TGTGCCAGCAGTTTACCGGGGGGCTACGAGCAGTACTTC.

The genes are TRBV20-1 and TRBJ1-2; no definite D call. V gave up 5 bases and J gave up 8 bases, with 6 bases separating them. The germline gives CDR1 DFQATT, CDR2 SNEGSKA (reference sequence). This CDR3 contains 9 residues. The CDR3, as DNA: TGCAGTGCTCCCCCGGGCTACACCTTC. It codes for CSAPPGYTF.

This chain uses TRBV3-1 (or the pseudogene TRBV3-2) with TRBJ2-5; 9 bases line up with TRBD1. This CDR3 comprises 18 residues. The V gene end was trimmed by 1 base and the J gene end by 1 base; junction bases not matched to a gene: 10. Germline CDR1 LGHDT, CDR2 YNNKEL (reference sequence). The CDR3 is CASSQVGTGPSLQETQYF. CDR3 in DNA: TGTGCCAGCAGCCAAGTCGGGACAGGGCCCAGCCTCCAAGAGACCCAGTACTTC.

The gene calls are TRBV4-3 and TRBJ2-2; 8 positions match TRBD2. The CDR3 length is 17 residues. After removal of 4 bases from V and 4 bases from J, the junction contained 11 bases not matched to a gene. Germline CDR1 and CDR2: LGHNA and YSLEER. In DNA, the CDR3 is TGCGCCAGCAGCCCTTGGGTAGCGGGGTCGGGCACCGGGGAGCTGTTTTTT. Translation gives CASSPWVAGSGTGELFF.

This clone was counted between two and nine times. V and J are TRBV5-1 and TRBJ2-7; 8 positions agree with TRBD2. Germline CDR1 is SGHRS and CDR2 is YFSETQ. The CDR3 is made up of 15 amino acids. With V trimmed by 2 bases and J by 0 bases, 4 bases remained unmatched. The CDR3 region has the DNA TGCGCCAGCAGCTTAATAGCGGGGAGCTCCTACGAGCAGTACTTC. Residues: CASSLIAGSSYEQYF.

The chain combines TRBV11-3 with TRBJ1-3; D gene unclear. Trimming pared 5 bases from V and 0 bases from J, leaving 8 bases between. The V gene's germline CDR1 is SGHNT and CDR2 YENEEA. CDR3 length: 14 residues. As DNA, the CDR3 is TGTGCCAGCAGCCACGGTAACTCTGGAAACACCATATATTTT. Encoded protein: CASSHGNSGNTIYF. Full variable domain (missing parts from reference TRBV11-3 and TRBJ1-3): EAGVVQSPRYKIIEKKQPVAFWCNPISGHNTLYWYLQNLGQGPELLIRYENEEAVDDSQLPKDRFSAERLKGVDSTLKIQPAELGDSAVYLCASSHGNSGNTIYFGEGSWLTVV.

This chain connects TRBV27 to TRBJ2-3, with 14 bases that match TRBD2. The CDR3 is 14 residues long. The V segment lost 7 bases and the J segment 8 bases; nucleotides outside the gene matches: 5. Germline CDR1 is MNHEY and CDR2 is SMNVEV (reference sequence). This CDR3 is CASTGLAGGGTQYF. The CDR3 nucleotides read TGTGCCAGCACCGGACTAGCGGGGGGCGGTACGCAGTATTTT.

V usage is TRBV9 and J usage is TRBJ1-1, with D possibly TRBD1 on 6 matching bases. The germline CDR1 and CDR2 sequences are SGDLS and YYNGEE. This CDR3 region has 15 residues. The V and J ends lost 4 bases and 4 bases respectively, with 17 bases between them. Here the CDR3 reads CASSPQTGPGTEAFF. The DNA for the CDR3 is TGTGCCAGCAGCCCTCAAACAGGGCCCGGCACTGAAGCTTTCTTT.

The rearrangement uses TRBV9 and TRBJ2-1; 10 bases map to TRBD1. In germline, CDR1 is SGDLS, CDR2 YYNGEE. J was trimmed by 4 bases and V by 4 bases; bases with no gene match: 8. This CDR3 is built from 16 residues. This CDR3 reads CASSPSWTGGYNEQFF. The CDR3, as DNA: TGTGCCAGCAGCCCAAGTTGGACAGGGGGATACAATGAGCAGTTCTTC.

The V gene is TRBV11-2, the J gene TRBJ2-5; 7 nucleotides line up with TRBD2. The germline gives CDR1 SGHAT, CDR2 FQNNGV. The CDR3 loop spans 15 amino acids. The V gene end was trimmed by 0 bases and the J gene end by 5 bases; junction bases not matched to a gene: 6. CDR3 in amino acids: CASSLDRGGRETQYF. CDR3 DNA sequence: TGTGCCAGCAGCTTAGATCGGGGAGGGCGGGAGACCCAGTACTTC.

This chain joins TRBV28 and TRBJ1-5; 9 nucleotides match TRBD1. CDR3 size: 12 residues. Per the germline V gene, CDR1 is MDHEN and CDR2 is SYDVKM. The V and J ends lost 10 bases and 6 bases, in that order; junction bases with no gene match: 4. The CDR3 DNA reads TGTGCCAACAGGGGGCCAAGTCAGCCCCAGCATTTT. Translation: CANRGPSQPQHF.

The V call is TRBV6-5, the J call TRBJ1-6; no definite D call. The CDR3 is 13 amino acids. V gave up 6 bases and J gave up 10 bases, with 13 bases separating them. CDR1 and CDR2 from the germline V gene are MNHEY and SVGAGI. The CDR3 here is CASSSGRRSPLHF. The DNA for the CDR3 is TGTGCCAGCAGCTCTGGGAGGCGATCACCCCTCCACTTT.

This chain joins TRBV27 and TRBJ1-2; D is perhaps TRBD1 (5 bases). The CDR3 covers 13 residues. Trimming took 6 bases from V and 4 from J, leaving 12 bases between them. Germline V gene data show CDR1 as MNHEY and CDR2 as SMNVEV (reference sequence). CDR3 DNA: TGTGCCAGCAGCTTCAGGGAACGCTATGGCTACACCTTC. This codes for CASSFRERYGYTF.

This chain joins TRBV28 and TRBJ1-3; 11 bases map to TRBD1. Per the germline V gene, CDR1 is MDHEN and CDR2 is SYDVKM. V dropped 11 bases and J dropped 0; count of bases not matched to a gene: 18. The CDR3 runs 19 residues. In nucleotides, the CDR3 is TGTGCCTCCTTCGCAGGGACAGGGGGACTTTTTCGCTCTGGAAACACCATATATTTT. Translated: CASFAGTGGLFRSGNTIYF.

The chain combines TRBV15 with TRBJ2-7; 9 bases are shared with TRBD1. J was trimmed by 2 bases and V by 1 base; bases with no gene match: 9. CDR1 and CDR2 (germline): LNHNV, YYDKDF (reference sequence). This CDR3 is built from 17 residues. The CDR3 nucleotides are TGTGCCACCAGCAGAGCTACCTCGGGACAGGGAGCCTACGAGCAGTACTTC. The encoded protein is CATSRATSGQGAYEQYF. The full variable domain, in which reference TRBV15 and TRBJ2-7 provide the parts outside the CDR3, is DAMVIQNPRYQVTQFGKPVTLSCSQTLNHNVMYWYQQKSSQAPKLLFHYYDKDFNNEADTPDNFQSRRPNTSFCFLDIRSPGLGDTAMYLCATSRATSGQGAYEQYFGPGTRLTVT.

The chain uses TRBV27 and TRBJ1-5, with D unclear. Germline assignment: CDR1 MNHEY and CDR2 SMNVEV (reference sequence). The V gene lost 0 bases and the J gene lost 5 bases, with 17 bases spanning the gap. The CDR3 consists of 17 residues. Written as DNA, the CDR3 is TGTGCCAGCAGTTTATCGAAAGCCGCCTCCGGGGATCAGCCCCAGCATTTT. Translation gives CASSLSKAASGDQPQHF.

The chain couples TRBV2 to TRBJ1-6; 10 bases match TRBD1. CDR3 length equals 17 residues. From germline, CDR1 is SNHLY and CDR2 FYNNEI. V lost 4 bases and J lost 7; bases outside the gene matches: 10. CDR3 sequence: CASSVTGTGASNSPLHF. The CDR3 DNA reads TGTGCCAGCAGTGTGACCGGGACAGGGGCGAGCAATTCACCCCTCCACTTT.

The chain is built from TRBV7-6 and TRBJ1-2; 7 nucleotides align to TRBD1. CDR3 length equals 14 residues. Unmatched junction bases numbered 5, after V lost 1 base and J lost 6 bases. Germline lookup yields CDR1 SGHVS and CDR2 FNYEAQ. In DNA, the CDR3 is TGTGCCAGCAGCTTAGGTGCAGGGGGACATGGCTACACCTTC. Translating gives CASSLGAGGHGYTF.

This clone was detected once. The CDR3 DNA reads TGTGCCAGCAGTATAAGGGGACAGGGAGAAAATCAGCCCCAGCATTTT. It is translated as CASSIRGQGENQPQHF. This sequence joins TRBV27 and TRBJ1-5; 9 bases align to TRBD1. J was trimmed by 4 bases and V by 5 bases; bases with no gene match: 9. Germline assignment: CDR1 MNHEY and CDR2 SMNVEV (reference sequence). The CDR3 runs to 16 residues.

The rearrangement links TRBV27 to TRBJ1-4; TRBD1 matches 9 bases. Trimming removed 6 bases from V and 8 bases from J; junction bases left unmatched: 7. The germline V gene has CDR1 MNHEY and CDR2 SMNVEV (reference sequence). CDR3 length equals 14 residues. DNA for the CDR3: TGTGCCAGCAGGGGACAGGGTTGGGACGAAAAACTGTTTTTT. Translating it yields CASRGQGWDEKLFF.

This chain's CDR3 is CASSLKWPPRGRNTEAFF. CDR3 bases: TGTGCCAGCAGTTTAAAATGGCCTCCTAGGGGGCGAAACACTGAAGCTTTCTTT. The chain links TRBV27 to TRBJ1-1, with TRBD1 matching 7 bases. In germline, CDR1 is MNHEY, CDR2 SMNVEV (reference sequence). The trim removed 2 bases at V and 2 bases at J, leaving 14 bases unmatched. The CDR3 consists of 18 residues.

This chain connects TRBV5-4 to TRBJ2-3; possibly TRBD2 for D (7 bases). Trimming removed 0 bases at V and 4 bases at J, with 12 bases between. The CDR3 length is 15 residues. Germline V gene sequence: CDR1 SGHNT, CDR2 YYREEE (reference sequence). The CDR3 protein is CASSLEGGRSDTQYF. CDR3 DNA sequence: TGTGCCAGCAGCTTGGAGGGGGGGAGGTCAGATACGCAGTATTTT.

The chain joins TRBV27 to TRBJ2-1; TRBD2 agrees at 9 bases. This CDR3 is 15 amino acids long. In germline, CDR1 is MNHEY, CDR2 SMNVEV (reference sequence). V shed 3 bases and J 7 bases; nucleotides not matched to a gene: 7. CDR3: CASSLAGGSWNEQFF. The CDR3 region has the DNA TGTGCCAGCAGTTTGGCGGGAGGGTCTTGGAATGAGCAGTTCTTC.

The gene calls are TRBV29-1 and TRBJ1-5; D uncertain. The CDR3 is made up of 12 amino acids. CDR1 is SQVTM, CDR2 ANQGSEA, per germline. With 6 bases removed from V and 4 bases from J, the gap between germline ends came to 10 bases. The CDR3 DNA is TGCAGCGTGGCTAACAGAAATCAGCCCCAGCATTTT. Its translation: CSVANRNQPQHF.

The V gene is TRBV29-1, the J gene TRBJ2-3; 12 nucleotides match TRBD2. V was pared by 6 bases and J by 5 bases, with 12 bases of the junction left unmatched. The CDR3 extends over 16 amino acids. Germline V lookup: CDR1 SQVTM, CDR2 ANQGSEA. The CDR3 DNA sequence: TGCAGCGTCAAACCGACGACTAGCGGGGGTAAAGATACGCAGTATTTT. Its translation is CSVKPTTSGGKDTQYF.

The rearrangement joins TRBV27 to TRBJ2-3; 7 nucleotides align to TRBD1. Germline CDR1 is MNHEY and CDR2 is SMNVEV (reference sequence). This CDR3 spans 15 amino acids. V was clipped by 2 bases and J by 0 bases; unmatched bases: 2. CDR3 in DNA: TGTGCCAGCAGTTTAATGACAGGGAGCACAGATACGCAGTATTTT. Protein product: CASSLMTGSTDTQYF.

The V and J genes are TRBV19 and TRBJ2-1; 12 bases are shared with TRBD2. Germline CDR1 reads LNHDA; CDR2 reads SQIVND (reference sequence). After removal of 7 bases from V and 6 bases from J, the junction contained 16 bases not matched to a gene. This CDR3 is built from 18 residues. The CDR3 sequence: CASTIPQTLAGGPNEQFF. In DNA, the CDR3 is TGTGCCAGTACCATACCCCAAACGCTAGCGGGAGGGCCCAATGAGCAGTTCTTC.

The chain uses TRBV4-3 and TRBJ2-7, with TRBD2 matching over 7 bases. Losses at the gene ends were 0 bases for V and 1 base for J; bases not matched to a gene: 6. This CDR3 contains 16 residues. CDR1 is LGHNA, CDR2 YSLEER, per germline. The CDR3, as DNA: TGCGCCAGCAGCCAAGATCGTGCGGGACTATCCTACGAGCAGTACTTC. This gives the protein CASSQDRAGLSYEQYF.

CDR3 DNA: TGCGCCAGCAGCCAAGAGGCAGGGAGGATCGAGACCCAGTACTTC. Amino acids: CASSQEAGRIETQYF. The chain is built from TRBV4-3 and TRBJ2-5; D is perhaps TRBD2 (6 bases). The CDR3 is made up of 15 amino acids. Trimming cost V 0 bases and J 5 bases, with 13 bases left between them. The V gene's germline CDR1 is LGHNA and CDR2 YSLEER.

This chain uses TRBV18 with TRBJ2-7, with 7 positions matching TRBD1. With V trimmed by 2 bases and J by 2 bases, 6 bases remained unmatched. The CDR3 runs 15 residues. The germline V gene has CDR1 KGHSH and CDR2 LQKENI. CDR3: CASSPRDSRTYEQYF. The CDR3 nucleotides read TGTGCCAGCTCACCAAGGGACAGCAGAACCTACGAGCAGTACTTC.